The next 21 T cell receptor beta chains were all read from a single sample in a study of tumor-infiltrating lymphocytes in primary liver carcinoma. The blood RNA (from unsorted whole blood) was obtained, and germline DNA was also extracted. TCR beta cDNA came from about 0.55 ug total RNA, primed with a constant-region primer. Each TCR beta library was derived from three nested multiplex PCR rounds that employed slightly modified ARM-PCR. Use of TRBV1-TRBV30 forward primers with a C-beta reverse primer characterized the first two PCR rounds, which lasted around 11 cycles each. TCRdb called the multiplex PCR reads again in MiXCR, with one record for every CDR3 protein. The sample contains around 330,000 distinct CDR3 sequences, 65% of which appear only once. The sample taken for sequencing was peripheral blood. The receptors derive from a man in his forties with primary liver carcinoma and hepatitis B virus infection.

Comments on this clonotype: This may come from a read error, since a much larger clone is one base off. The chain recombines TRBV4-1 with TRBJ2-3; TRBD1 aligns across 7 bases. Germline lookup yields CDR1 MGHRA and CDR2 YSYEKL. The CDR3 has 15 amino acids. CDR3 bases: TGCGCCAACAGCCAAGGGCCCGCGACAGGGGATACGCAGTATTTT. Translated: CANSQGPATGDTQYF.

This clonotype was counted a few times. CDR3 bases: TGTGCCAGCAGCTTGGACAGGGTGACCGGGGAGCTGTTTTTT. It yields the protein CASSLDRVTGELFF. The chain couples TRBV7-9 to TRBJ2-2; 8 bases are a match to TRBD1. J gave up 5 bases and V 3 bases, and 2 bases lay outside the gene matches. Germline loops: CDR1 SEHNR, CDR2 FQNEAQ (reference sequence). The CDR3 is made up of 14 amino acids. Together with reference TRBV7-9 and TRBJ2-2, the CDR3 gives the full variable domain: DTGVSQNPRHKITKRGQNVTFRCDPISEHNRLYWYRQTLGQGPEFLTYFQNEAQLEKSRLLSDRFSAERPKGSFSTLEIQRTEQGDSAMYLCASSLDRVTGELFFGEGSRLTVL.

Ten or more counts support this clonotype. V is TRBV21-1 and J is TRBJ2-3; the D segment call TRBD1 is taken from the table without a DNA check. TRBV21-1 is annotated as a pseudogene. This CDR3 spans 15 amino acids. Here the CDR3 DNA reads TGTGCCAGCAGCCTCGGGGGGCCCCCGTCGGATACGCAGTATTTT. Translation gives CASSLGGPPSDTQYF.

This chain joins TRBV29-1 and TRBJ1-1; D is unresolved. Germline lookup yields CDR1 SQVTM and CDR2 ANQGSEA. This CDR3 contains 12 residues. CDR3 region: CCIAVLNTEAFF. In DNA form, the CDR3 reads TGCTGCATTGCAGTTTTGAACACTGAAGCTTTCTTT.

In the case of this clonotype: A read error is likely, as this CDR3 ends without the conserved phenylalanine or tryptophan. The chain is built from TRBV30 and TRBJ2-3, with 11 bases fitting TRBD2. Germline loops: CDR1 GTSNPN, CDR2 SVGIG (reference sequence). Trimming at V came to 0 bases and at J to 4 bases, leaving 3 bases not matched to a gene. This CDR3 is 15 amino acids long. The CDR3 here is CAWSVLAGGPDTQYS. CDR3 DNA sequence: TGTGCCTGGAGTGTATTAGCGGGAGGGCCAGATACGCAGTATTCT.

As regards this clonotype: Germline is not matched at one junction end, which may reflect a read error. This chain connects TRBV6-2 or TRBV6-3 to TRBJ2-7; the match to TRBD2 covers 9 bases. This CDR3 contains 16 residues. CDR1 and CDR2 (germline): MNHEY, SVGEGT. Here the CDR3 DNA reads TGTGCCTGCAGTTACTCGATTGCTAGCGGGACCTACGAGCAGTACTTC. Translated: CACSYSIASGTYEQYF.

DNA of the CDR3: TGTGCAACCTTACCGTTCCTGAACACTGAAGCTTTCTTT. It specifies CATLPFLNTEAFF. The rearrangement links TRBV12-3 or TRBV12-4 to TRBJ1-1; D gene uncertain. The CDR3 extends over 13 amino acids.

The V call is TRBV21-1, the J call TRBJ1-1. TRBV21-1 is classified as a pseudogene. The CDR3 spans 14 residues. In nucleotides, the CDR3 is TGTGCCGGCAGCAAACGGCAACTAAACACTGAAGCTTTCTTT. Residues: CAGSKRQLNTEAFF.

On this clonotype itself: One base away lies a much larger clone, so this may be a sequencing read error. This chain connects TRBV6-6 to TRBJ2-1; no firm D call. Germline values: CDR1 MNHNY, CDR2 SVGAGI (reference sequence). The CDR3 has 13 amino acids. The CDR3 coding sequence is TGTGCCAGCAATTACGCAGGACACAATGAGCAGTTCTTC. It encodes CASNYAGHNEQFF.

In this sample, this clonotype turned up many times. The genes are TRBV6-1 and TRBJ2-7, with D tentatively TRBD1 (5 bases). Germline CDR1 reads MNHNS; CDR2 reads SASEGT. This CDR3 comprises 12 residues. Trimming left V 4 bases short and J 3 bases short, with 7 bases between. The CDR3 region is CASSVRVYEQYF. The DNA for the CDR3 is TGTGCCAGCAGTGTCAGGGTCTACGAGCAGTACTTC.

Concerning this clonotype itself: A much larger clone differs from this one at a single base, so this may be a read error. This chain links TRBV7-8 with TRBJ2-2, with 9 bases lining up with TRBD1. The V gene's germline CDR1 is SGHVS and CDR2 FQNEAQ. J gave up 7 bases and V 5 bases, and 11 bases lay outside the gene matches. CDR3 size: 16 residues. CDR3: CASSPRTGGGSGELFF. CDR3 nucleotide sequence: TGTGCCAGCAGCCCCCGAACAGGGGGCGGAAGCGGGGAGCTGTTTTTT. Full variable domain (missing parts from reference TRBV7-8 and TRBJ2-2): GAGVSQSPRYKVAKRGQDVALRCDPISGHVSLFWYQQALGQGPEFLTYFQNEAQLDKSGLPSDRFFAERPEGSVSTLKIQRTQQEDSAVYLCASSPRTGGGSGELFFGEGSRLTVL.

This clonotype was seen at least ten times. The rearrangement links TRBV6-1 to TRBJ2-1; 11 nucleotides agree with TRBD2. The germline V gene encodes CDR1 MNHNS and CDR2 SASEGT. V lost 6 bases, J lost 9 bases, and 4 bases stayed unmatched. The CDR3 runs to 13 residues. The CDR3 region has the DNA TGTGCCAGCAGACTAGCGGGAGACAGTGAGCAGTTCTTC. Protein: CASRLAGDSEQFF.

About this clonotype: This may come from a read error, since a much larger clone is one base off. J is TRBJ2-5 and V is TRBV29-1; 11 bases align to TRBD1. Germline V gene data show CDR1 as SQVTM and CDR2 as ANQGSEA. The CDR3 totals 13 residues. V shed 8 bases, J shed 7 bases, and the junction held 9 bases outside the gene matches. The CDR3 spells CSIGQGAMGTQYF. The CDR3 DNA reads TGCAGCATTGGACAGGGGGCGATGGGGACCCAGTACTTC.

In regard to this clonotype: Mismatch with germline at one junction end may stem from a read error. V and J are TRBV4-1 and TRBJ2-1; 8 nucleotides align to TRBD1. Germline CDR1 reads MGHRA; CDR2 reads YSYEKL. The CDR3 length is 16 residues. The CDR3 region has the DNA TGCGCCAGTAGCCAAGATGCAACAGGGGGAGCCAATGAGCAGTTCTTC. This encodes CASSQDATGGANEQFF.

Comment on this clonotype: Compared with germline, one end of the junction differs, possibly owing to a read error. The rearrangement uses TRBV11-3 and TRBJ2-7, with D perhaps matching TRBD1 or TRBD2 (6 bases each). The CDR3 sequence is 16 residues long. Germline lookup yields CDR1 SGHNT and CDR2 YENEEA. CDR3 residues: CPSSLGGGPSAGKPYF. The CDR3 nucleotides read TGTCCCAGCAGCTTAGGAGGGGGTCCCAGCGCGGGCAAGCCGTACTTC.

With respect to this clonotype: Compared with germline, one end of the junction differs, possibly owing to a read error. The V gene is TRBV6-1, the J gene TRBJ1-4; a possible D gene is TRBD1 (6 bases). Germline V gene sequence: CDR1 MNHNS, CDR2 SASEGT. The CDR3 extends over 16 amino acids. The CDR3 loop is CACSESPGQAYEKLFF. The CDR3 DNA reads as TGTGCCTGCAGCGAATCGCCGGGACAAGCTTATGAAAAACTGTTTTTT.

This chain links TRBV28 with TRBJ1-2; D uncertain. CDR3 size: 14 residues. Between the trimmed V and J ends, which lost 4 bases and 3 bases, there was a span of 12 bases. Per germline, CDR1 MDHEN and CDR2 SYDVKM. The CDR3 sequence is CASSSVGRDYGYTF. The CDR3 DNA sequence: TGTGCCAGCAGTTCAGTGGGTCGGGACTATGGCTACACCTTC.

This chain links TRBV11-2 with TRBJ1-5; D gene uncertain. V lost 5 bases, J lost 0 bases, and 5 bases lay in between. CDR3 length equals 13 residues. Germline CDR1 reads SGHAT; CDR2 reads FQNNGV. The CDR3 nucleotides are TGTGCCAGCAGCGCATCTAGCAATCAGCCCCAGCATTTT. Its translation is CASSASSNQPQHF.

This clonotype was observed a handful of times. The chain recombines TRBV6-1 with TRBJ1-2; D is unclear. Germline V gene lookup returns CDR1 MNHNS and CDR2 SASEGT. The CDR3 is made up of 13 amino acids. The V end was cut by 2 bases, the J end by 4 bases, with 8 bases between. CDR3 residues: CASSESFSYGYTF. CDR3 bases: TGTGCCAGCAGTGAATCTTTTAGCTATGGCTACACCTTC.

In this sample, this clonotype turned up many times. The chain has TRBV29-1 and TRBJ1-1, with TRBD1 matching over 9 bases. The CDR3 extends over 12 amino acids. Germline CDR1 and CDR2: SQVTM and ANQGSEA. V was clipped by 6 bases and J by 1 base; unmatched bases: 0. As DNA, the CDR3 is TGCAGCGTGACAGGGGGGAACACTGAAGCTTTCTTT. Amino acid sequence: CSVTGGNTEAFF.

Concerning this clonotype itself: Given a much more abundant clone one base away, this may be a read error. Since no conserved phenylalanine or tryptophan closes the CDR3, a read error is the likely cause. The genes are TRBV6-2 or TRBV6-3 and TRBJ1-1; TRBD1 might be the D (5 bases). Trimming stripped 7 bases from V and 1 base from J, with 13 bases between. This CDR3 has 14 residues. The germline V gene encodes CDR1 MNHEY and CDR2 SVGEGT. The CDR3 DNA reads TGTGCCAGCACCTTCGGGACGGGGAACACTGAAGCTTTCTCT. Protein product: CASTFGTGNTEAFS.